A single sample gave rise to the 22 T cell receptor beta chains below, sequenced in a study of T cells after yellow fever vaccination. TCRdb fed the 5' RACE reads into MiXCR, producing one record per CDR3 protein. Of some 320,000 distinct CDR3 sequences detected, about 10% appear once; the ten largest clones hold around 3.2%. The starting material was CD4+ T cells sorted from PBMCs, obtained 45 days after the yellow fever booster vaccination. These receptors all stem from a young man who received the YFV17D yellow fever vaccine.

In DNA, the CDR3 is TGCGCCAGCAGCTTGTATGGGCCAGGGGGTCGCACTGAAGCTTTCTTT. This gives the protein CASSLYGPGGRTEAFF. The gene calls are TRBV5-1 and TRBJ1-1, with 7 positions matching TRBD1. CDR3 length: 16 residues. Losses at the gene ends were 1 base for V and 4 bases for J; bases not matched to a gene: 10. CDR1 is SGHRS, CDR2 YFSETQ, per germline.

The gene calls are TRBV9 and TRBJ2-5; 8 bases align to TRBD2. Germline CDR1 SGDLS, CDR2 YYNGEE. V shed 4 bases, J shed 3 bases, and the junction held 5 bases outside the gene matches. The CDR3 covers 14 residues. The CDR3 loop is CASSPRGAEETQYF. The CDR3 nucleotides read TGTGCCAGCAGCCCGCGGGGGGCGGAAGAGACCCAGTACTTC.

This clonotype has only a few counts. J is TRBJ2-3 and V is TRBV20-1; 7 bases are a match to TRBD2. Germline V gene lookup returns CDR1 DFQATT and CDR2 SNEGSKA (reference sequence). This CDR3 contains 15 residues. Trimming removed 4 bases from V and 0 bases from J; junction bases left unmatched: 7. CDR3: CSAMGGRTSTDTQYF. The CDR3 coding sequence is TGCAGTGCTATGGGAGGGCGAACTAGCACAGATACGCAGTATTTT.

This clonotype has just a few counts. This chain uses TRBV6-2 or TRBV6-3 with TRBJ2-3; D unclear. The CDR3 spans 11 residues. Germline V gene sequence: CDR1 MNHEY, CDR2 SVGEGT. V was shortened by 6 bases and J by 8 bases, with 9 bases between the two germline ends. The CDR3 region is CASSQAGTQYF. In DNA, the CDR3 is TGTGCCAGCAGCCAAGCTGGTACGCAGTATTTT.

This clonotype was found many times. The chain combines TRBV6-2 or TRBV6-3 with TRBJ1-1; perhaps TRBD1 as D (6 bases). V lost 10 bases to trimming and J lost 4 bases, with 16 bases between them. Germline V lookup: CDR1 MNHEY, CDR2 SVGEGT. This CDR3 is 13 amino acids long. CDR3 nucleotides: TGTGCCACCCTACAGGGAGATGGCACTGAAGCTTTCTTT. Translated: CATLQGDGTEAFF.

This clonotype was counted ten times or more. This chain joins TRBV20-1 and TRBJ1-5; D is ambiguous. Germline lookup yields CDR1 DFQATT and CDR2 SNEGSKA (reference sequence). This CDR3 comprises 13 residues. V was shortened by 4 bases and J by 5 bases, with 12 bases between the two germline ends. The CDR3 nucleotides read TGCAGTGCTATATATGGCGGCGATCAGCCCCAGCATTTT. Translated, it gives CSAIYGGDQPQHF.

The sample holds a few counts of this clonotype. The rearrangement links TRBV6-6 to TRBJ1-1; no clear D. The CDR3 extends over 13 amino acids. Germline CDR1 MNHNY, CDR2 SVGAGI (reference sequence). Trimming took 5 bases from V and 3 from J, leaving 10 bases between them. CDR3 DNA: TGTGCCAGCAGTCGATACCAGCACACTGAAGCTTTCTTT. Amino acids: CASSRYQHTEAFF.

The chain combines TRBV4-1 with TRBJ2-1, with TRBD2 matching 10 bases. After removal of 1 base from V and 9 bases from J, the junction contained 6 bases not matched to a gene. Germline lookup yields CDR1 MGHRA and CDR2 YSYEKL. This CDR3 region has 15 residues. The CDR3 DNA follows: TGCGCCAGCAGCCAAGGCCTAGCGGGGGAAACTGAGCAGTTCTTC. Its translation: CASSQGLAGETEQFF.

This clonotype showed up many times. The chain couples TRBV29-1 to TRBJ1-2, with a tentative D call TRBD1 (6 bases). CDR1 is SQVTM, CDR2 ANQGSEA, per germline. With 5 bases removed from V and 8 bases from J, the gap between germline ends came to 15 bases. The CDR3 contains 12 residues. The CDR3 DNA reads TGCAGCGTTATGGGGGCACTGCGGGGCTACACCTTC. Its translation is CSVMGALRGYTF.

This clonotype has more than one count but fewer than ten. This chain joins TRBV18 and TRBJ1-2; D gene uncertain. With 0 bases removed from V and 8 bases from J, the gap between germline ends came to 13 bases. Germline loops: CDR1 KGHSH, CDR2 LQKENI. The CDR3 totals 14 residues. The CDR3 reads CASSPPGYVGGYTF. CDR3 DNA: TGTGCCAGCTCACCACCTGGGTATGTTGGCGGCTACACCTTC.

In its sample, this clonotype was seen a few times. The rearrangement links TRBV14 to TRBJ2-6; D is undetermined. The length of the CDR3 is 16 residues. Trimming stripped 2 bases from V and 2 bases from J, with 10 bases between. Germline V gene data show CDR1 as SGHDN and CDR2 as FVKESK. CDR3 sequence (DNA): TGTGCCAGCAGCCAAAACCACCAACCTGGGGCCAACGTCCTGACTTTC. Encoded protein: CASSQNHQPGANVLTF.

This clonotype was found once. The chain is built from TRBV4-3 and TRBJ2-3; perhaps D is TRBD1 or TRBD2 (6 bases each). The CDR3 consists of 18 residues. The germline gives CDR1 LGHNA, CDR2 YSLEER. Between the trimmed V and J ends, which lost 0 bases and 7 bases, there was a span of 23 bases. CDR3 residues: CASSQESGGAVGWNTQYF. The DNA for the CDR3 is TGCGCCAGCAGCCAAGAATCCGGGGGCGCGGTAGGATGGAATACGCAGTATTTT.

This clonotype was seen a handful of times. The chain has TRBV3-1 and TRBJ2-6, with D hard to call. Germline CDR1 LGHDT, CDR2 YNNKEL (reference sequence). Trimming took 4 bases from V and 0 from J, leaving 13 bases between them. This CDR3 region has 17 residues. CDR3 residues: CASSPLSGPSGANVLTF. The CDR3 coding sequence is TGTGCCAGCAGCCCCCTATCGGGCCCCTCTGGGGCCAACGTCCTGACTTTC.

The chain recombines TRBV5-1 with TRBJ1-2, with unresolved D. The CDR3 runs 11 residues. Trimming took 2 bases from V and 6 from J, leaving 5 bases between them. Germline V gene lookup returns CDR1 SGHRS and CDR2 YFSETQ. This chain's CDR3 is CASSFEDGYTF. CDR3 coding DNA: TGCGCCAGCAGCTTCGAGGATGGCTACACCTTC. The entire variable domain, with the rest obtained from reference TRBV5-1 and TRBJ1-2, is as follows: KAGVTQTPRYLIKTRGQQVTLSCSPISGHRSVSWYQQTPGQGLQFLFEYFSETQRNKGNFPGRFSGRQFSNSRSEMNVSTLELGDSALYLCASSFEDGYTFGSGTRLTVV.

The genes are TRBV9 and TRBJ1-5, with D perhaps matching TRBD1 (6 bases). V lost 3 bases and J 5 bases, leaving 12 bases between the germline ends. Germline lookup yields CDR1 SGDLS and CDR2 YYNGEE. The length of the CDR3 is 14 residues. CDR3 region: CASSATGRHQPQHF. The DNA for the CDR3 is TGTGCCAGCAGCGCCACAGGGCGGCATCAGCCCCAGCATTTT.

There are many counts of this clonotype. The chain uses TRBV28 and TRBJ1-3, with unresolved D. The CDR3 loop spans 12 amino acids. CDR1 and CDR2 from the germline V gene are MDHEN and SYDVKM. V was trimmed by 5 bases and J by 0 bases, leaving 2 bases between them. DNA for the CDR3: TGTGCCAGCAGTCGCTCTGGAAACACCATATATTTT. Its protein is CASSRSGNTIYF.

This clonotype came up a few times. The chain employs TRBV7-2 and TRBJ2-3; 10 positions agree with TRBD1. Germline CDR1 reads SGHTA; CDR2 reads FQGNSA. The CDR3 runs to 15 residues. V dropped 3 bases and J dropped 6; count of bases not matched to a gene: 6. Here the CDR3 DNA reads TGTGCCAGCAGCTTCCGGGACAGGGGAACTGATACGCAGTATTTT. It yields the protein CASSFRDRGTDTQYF.

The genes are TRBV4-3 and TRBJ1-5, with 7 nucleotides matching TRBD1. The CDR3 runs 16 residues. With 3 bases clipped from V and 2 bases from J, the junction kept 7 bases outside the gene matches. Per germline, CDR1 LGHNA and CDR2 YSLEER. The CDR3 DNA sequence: TGCGCCAGCAGCCACCAACACGACAGGGGCAATCAGCCCCAGCATTTT. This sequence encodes CASSHQHDRGNQPQHF.

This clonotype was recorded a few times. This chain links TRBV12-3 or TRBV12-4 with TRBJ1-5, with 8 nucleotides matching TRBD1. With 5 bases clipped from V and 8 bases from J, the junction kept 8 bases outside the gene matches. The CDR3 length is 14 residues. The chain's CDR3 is CASSALDRAKPQHF. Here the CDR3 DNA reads TGTGCCAGCAGTGCCCTGGACAGGGCGAAGCCCCAGCATTTT.

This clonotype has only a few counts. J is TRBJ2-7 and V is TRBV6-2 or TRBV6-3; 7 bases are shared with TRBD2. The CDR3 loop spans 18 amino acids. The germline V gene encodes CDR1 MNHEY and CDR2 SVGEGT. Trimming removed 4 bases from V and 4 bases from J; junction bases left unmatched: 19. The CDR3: CASSSQTLRSGPPYEQYF. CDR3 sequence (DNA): TGTGCCAGCAGTTCCCAAACGCTCCGTAGCGGGCCCCCTTACGAGCAGTACTTC.

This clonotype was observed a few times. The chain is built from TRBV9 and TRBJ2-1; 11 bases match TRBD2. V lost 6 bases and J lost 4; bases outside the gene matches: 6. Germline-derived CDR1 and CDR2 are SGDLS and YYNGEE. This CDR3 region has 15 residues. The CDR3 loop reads CASKSGTSGYNEQFF. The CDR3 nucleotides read TGTGCCAGCAAGAGTGGGACTAGCGGTTACAATGAGCAGTTCTTC.

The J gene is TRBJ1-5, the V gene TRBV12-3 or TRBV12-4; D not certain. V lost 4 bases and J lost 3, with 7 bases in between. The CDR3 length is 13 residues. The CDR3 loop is CASSSGHNQPQHF. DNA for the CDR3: TGTGCCAGCAGTTCGGGCCACAATCAGCCCCAGCATTTT.